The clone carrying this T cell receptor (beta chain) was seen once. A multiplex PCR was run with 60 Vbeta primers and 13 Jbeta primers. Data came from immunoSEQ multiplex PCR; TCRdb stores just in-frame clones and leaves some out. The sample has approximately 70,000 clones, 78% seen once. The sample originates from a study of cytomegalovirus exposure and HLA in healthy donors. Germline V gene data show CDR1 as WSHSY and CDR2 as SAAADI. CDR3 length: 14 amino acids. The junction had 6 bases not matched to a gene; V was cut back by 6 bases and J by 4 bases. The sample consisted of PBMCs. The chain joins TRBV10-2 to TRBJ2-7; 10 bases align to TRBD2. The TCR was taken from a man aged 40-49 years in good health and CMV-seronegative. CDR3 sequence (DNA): TGCGCCAGCAGGGCTAGCGGGAGTAAGTACGAGCAGTACTTC. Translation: CASRASGSKYEQYF.